Following are 20 T cell receptor beta chains from one sample sequenced in a study of lymphopenia after photon versus proton radiotherapy. Sequencing used immunoSEQ multiplex PCR; TCRdb keeps in-frame clones, though not all of them. Of roughly 6,500 clones listed, approximately 91% were seen once; the top ten hold 8.5% to 14%. The sequencing here drew on peripheral blood, taken from a patient treated with photon-based radiotherapy. These receptors all stem from a man between 60 and 70 years old with cholangiocarcinoma.

The chain links TRBV4-3 to TRBJ1-4; no reliable D call. Germline values: CDR1 LGHNA, CDR2 YSLEER. The CDR3 covers 17 residues. Deletions cut 0 bases from V and 5 bases from J, with 16 bases between. CDR3 sequence (DNA): TGCGCCAGCAGCCAAGATCGAATTATCCTTATAAATGAAAAACTGTTTTTT. Encoded protein: CASSQDRIILINEKLFF.

This clone has a single count. This sequence joins TRBV5-5 and TRBJ2-7, with TRBD1 as a possible D gene (6 bases). This CDR3 comprises 16 residues. V was trimmed by 2 bases and J by 4 bases, leaving 19 bases between them. Germline values: CDR1 SGHKS, CDR2 YYEKEE (reference sequence). This chain's CDR3 is CASSLSQGSSLYEQYF. The CDR3 region has the DNA TGTGCCAGCAGCTTATCCCAGGGGAGTTCCCTTTACGAGCAGTACTTC.

In this sample, this clone turned up once. The chain is built from TRBV28 and TRBJ1-6, with a weak D call TRBD1 (5 bases). With 4 bases removed from V and 6 bases from J, the gap between germline ends came to 10 bases. This CDR3 has 14 residues. Germline V gene lookup returns CDR1 MDHEN and CDR2 SYDVKM. CDR3 amino acids: CASSSGTANSPLHF. CDR3 DNA sequence: TGTGCCAGCAGTTCCGGGACGGCTAATTCACCCCTCCACTTT.

The V call is TRBV7-6, the J call TRBJ2-3, with a possible D match to TRBD1 (5 bases). The CDR3 is made up of 15 amino acids. Germline V gene lookup returns CDR1 SGHVS and CDR2 FNYEAQ. V was cut by 3 bases and J by 0 bases, with 10 bases left in between. The CDR3 region is CASSFQGSSTDTQYF. CDR3 in DNA: TGTGCCAGCAGCTTTCAGGGCAGCAGCACAGATACGCAGTATTTT.

The V call is TRBV19, the J call TRBJ2-7; 7 bases match TRBD2. The ends lost 8 bases at V and 0 bases at J; junction bases unmatched: 7. The CDR3 is made up of 14 amino acids. Germline lookup yields CDR1 LNHDA and CDR2 SQIVND (reference sequence). CDR3 DNA: TGTGCCAGTGGGAGGGACTTTAGCTCCTACGAGCAGTACTTC. It specifies CASGRDFSSYEQYF.

The chain joins TRBV19 to TRBJ1-5, with D possibly matching TRBD1 (6 bases). The length of the CDR3 is 16 residues. V was trimmed by 5 bases and J by 3 bases, leaving 17 bases between them. CDR1 and CDR2 (germline): LNHDA, SQIVND (reference sequence). The CDR3 DNA sequence: TGTGCCAGTAGTCCCCGAAGGGGGGCGGACAATCAGCCCCAGCATTTT. It encodes CASSPRRGADNQPQHF.

The chain carries TRBV28 and TRBJ2-7, with TRBD1 matching over 7 bases. The V gene's germline CDR1 is MDHEN and CDR2 SYDVKM. The CDR3 covers 16 residues. Trimming took 4 bases from V and 3 from J; bases not matched to a gene: 12. The CDR3 protein is CASSSHWDREYYEQYF. The CDR3 DNA is TGTGCCAGCAGTTCTCACTGGGACAGAGAGTACTACGAGCAGTACTTC.

The J gene is TRBJ1-2, the V gene TRBV7-8; 7 bases are shared with TRBD1. The CDR3 runs 13 residues. Germline CDR1 SGHVS, CDR2 FQNEAQ. Unmatched junction bases numbered 4, after V lost 3 bases and J lost 6 bases. The CDR3 loop is CASSFRQGNGYTF. In DNA form, the CDR3 reads TGTGCCAGCAGCTTCCGACAGGGAAATGGCTACACCTTC.

The rearrangement uses TRBV11-3 and TRBJ1-1; D is ambiguous. V dropped 2 bases and J dropped 0 bases, with 4 bases sitting between them. This CDR3 has 13 residues. Per the germline V gene, CDR1 is SGHNT and CDR2 is YENEEA. CDR3 nucleotide sequence: TGTGCCAGCAGCTTATTTGTGAACACTGAAGCTTTCTTT. Translated: CASSLFVNTEAFF.

This chain connects TRBV11-3 to TRBJ2-7; no clear D. V lost 5 bases and J lost 3, with 8 bases in between. The CDR3 spans 12 residues. Germline V lookup: CDR1 SGHNT, CDR2 YENEEA. CDR3 nucleotides: TGTGCCAGCAGCCCCGTGGACTACGAGCAGTACTTC. Translating it yields CASSPVDYEQYF.

The chain uses TRBV28 and TRBJ1-2; D gene unclear. The CDR3 extends over 14 amino acids. The V end lost 5 bases, the J end lost 7 bases, and 17 bases lay between the germline ends. CDR1 and CDR2 from the germline V gene are MDHEN and SYDVKM. CDR3 coding DNA: TGTGCCAGCAGTAGACGGGCAGGTTACTCTGGCTACACCTTC. Its translation is CASSRRAGYSGYTF.

This chain connects TRBV5-4 to TRBJ2-3; D is uncertain. The V end was cut by 0 bases, the J end by 0 bases, with 8 bases between. The germline CDR1 and CDR2 sequences are SGHNT and YYREEE (reference sequence). CDR3 length equals 15 residues. The CDR3 is CASSLAVSSTDTQYF. In DNA, the CDR3 is TGTGCCAGCAGCTTGGCGGTCTCTAGCACAGATACGCAGTATTTT.

The V call is TRBV6-6, the J call TRBJ1-2; TRBD1 matches 9 bases. Germline CDR1 and CDR2: MNHNY and SVGAGI (reference sequence). With 2 bases clipped from V and 6 bases from J, the junction kept 4 bases outside the gene matches. This CDR3 is 14 amino acids long. The CDR3 DNA reads TGTGCCAGCAGTTACCCCGGGACAGGGAATGGCTACACCTTC. Its protein is CASSYPGTGNGYTF.

Concerning this clone itself: The junction departs from germline at one end; a sequencing error may be responsible. Within the sample, other DNA sequences also encode this same CDR3. The V call is TRBV6-4, the J call TRBJ2-6; D uncertain. This CDR3 is 16 amino acids long. Germline loops: CDR1 MRHNA, CDR2 SNTAGT. CDR3 bases: TGTGCCAGCAGTCCCACACGACAAAGTCGGGCCAACGTCCTGACCTTC. Its translation is CASSPTRQSRANVLTF.

The V and J genes are TRBV7-9 and TRBJ2-2; D unresolved. Looked up from germline, CDR1 is SEHNR and CDR2 is FQNEAQ (reference sequence). CDR3 length: 13 amino acids. The V end lost 6 bases, the J end lost 6 bases, and 11 bases lay between the germline ends. The CDR3 DNA sequence: TGTGCCAGCAGGGAAATAGCATCCGGGGAGCTGTTTTTT. Its protein product is CASREIASGELFF.

The chain joins TRBV4-3 to TRBJ1-4, with a tentative D call TRBD1 (5 bases). The CDR3 runs to 17 residues. In germline, CDR1 is LGHNA, CDR2 YSLEER. The ends were cut back, 4 bases at V and 5 bases at J, with 20 bases in the middle. CDR3 DNA: TGCGCCAGCAGCCGCGGCCCGGATGGGGGGTTAAATGAAAAACTGTTTTTT. It is translated as CASSRGPDGGLNEKLFF.

The genes are TRBV7-2 and TRBJ1-2; possibly TRBD1 for D (5 bases). The CDR3 consists of 19 residues. With 5 bases removed from V and 2 bases from J, the gap between germline ends came to 27 bases. Germline V gene sequence: CDR1 SGHTA, CDR2 FQGNSA. CDR3 sequence reads: CASSPRRRLRDAVNYGYTF. The CDR3 coding sequence is TGTGCCAGCAGCCCAAGACGGAGATTGAGGGACGCGGTGAACTATGGCTACACCTTC.

V gene TRBV9 combines with J gene TRBJ2-3; 8 bases are a match to TRBD2. The CDR3 spans 16 residues. V gave up 0 bases and J gave up 4 bases; unmatched junction bases: 7. CDR1 and CDR2 (germline): SGDLS, YYNGEE. The CDR3 sequence is CASSVGVAGTADTQYF. The CDR3 DNA sequence: TGTGCCAGCAGCGTAGGGGTAGCGGGGACTGCAGATACGCAGTATTTT.

The chain couples TRBV6-1 to TRBJ2-7, with TRBD2 matching over 11 bases. With V trimmed by 6 bases and J by 3 bases, 7 bases remained unmatched. CDR3 length: 15 residues. Germline CDR1 and CDR2: MNHNS and SASEGT. This CDR3 is CASSPRLAGIYEQYF. The CDR3 DNA reads as TGTGCCAGCAGCCCCCGACTAGCGGGAATCTACGAGCAGTACTTC.

The rearrangement links TRBV28 to TRBJ1-5; maybe TRBD1 (6 bases). Trimming removed 2 bases at V and 5 bases at J, with 10 bases between. From germline, CDR1 is MDHEN and CDR2 SYDVKM. The CDR3 has 14 residues. The CDR3 sequence: CASSLGGGDQPQHF. CDR3 bases: TGTGCCAGCAGTTTAGGGGGGGGCGATCAGCCCCAGCATTTT.